Below, 11 T cell receptor beta chains from the same sample are listed, as sequenced in a study of blood T cell repertoires in COVID-19. Using immunoSEQ multiplex PCR, the repertoire was profiled, and TCRdb retains in-frame clones only, with some absent. The sample carries roughly 280,000 clones, 86% recorded once. Sequences were obtained from peripheral blood. Receptor source: a man aged 25 to 40 with active or convalescent COVID-19.

This clone was recorded only once. V is TRBV11-2 and J is TRBJ1-1, with TRBD1 matching 9 bases. The germline V gene has CDR1 SGHAT and CDR2 FQNNGV. The trim removed 3 bases at V and 11 bases at J, leaving 4 bases unmatched. This CDR3 region has 12 residues. CDR3 in amino acids: CASSLGQGAAFF. CDR3 in DNA: TGTGCCAGCAGCTTGGGACAGGGTGCGGCTTTCTTT.

The rearrangement uses TRBV6-1 and TRBJ2-4, with a tentative D call TRBD2 (5 bases). The CDR3 contains 14 residues. The V end was cut by 2 bases, the J end by 6 bases, with 11 bases between. CDR1 MNHNS and CDR2 SASEGT come from the germline V gene. The CDR3 spells CASSEPTRGNIQYF. The CDR3 DNA reads TGTGCCAGCAGTGAACCCACTCGGGGAAACATTCAGTACTTC.

This chain links TRBV2 with TRBJ2-7, with TRBD1 as a possible D gene (5 bases). This CDR3 is built from 13 residues. Per germline, CDR1 SNHLY and CDR2 FYNNEI. V lost 4 bases and J lost 0, with 7 bases in between. CDR3 sequence: CASSVRDSYEQYF. The CDR3 bases are TGTGCCAGCAGTGTCAGGGACTCCTACGAGCAGTACTTC.

This clone showed up just once. The chain recombines TRBV18 with TRBJ2-3, with 12 bases aligning to TRBD2. The CDR3 extends over 16 amino acids. CDR1 is KGHSH, CDR2 LQKENI, per germline. V trimming: 1 base; J trimming: 3 bases; junction bases outside the gene matches: 2. The CDR3, as DNA: TGTGCCAGCTCACCACGGACTAGCGGGGTAACAGATACGCAGTATTTT. Protein sequence: CASSPRTSGVTDTQYF.

The V call is TRBV27, the J call TRBJ1-4; D is perhaps TRBD1 (5 bases). The germline V gene encodes CDR1 MNHEY and CDR2 SMNVEV (reference sequence). There are 13 residues in the CDR3. Between the trimmed V and J ends, which lost 7 bases and 8 bases, there was a span of 14 bases. The CDR3: CASTGRGDEKLFF. Here the CDR3 DNA reads TGTGCCAGCACCGGGAGGGGCGACGAAAAACTGTTTTTT. The variable domain in full, with the rest retrieved from reference TRBV27 and TRBJ1-4, is EAQVTQNPRYLITVTGKKLTVTCSQNMNHEYMSWYRQDPGLGLRQIYYSMNVEVTDKGDVPEGYKVSRKEKRNFPLILESPSPNQTSLYFCASTGRGDEKLFFGSGTQLSVL.

V gene TRBV10-3 combines with J gene TRBJ2-1; D might be TRBD2 (5 bases). The CDR3 has 11 amino acids. The V end lost 6 bases, the J end lost 9 bases, and 9 bases lay between the germline ends. From germline, CDR1 is ENHRY and CDR2 SYGVKD. The CDR3 sequence is CAIRETTEQFF. The DNA for the CDR3 is TGTGCCATCAGGGAGACTACTGAGCAGTTCTTC.

This sequence joins TRBV5-6 and TRBJ1-2; D remains ambiguous. The CDR3 loop spans 14 amino acids. V lost 2 bases, J lost 8 bases, and 16 bases lay in between. Germline V gene data show CDR1 as SGHDT and CDR2 as YYEEEE. CDR3: CASSFASSSGGYTF. In DNA form, the CDR3 reads TGTGCCAGCAGCTTCGCATCCAGCTCGGGGGGCTACACCTTC. Full variable domain (remainder filled in from reference TRBV5-6 and TRBJ1-2): DAGVTQSPTHLIKTRGQQVTLRCSPKSGHDTVSWYQQALGQGPQFIFQYYEEEERQRGNFPDRFSGHQFPNYSSELNVNALLLGDSALYLCASSFASSSGGYTFGSGTRLTVV.

The rearrangement joins TRBV4-2 to TRBJ1-2; TRBD1 matches 9 bases. The length of the CDR3 is 15 residues. Germline V gives CDR1 LGHNA, CDR2 YNFKEQ. V was pared by 4 bases and J by 0 bases, with 3 bases of the junction left unmatched. This CDR3 is CASSPGQGPNYGYTF. DNA of the CDR3: TGTGCCAGCAGCCCGGGACAGGGCCCTAACTATGGCTACACCTTC.

The gene calls are TRBV12-3 or TRBV12-4 and TRBJ1-1, with a possible D match to TRBD1 (5 bases). The CDR3 is 13 amino acids. Trimming left V 4 bases short and J 0 bases short, with 6 bases between. CDR3 residues: CASSSTVNTEAFF. For the CDR3, the DNA is TGTGCCAGCAGTTCGACAGTGAACACTGAAGCTTTCTTT.

The rearrangement links TRBV7-6 to TRBJ2-5; maybe TRBD2 (7 bases). The CDR3 sequence is 15 residues long. Per germline, CDR1 SGHVS and CDR2 FNYEAQ. Trimming shortened V by 5 bases and J by 1 base, and 14 bases separated the two germline ends. CDR3 in amino acids: CASSPSGGAQETQYF. The CDR3 DNA reads TGTGCCAGCAGCCCTAGTGGGGGGGCCCAAGAGACCCAGTACTTC.

The chain couples TRBV5-1 to TRBJ2-3, with TRBD2 identical over 7 bases. Germline CDR1 SGHRS, CDR2 YFSETQ. The CDR3 contains 15 residues. After removal of 5 bases from V and 0 bases from J, the junction contained 6 bases not matched to a gene. CDR3 DNA: TGCGCCAGCAGACTCCTAGCGGTTAGCACAGATACGCAGTATTTT. It codes for CASRLLAVSTDTQYF. Full variable domain (remainder filled in from reference TRBV5-1 and TRBJ2-3): KAGVTQTPRYLIKTRGQQVTLSCSPISGHRSVSWYQQTPGQGLQFLFEYFSETQRNKGNFPGRFSGRQFSNSRSEMNVSTLELGDSALYLCASRLLAVSTDTQYFGPGTRLTVL.